These T cell receptor beta chains were read from a single sample in a study of Tregs in tolerant kidney transplant recipients. Repertoires were generated with immunoSEQ multiplex PCR, while TCRdb's copy carries only in-frame clones and drops some. The sample includes roughly 50,000 clones, approximately 90% of them seen just once. Here the sequenced sample was CD8+ T cells from blood (PBMCs), taken 12 months after the transplant. These receptors all stem from a human patient who received a combined kidney and bone marrow transplant. Some T cells may be the graft donor's. Each CDR3 is given with its conserved first and last residue. The D gene is left open where the match is weak.

CDR3: CASSLAGDEQYF; D: -; J: TRBJ2-7; V: TRBV11-2; length: 12
CDR3: CASRDRGQGYGYTF; D: TRBD1; J: TRBJ1-2; V: TRBV6-7; length: 14
CDR3: CAWSVAGGHLETQYF; D: -; J: TRBJ2-5; V: TRBV30; length: 15
CDR3: CASSWQGNSPLHF; D: -; J: TRBJ1-6; V: TRBV6-6; length: 13
CDR3: CASSINRGPYEQYF; D: TRBD1; J: TRBJ2-7; V: TRBV27; length: 14
CDR3: CASTLGSKDGETQYF; D: -; J: TRBJ2-5; V: TRBV5-6; length: 15
CDR3: CASSLARPGELFF; D: -; J: TRBJ2-2; V: TRBV7-2; length: 13
CDR3: CASSEAGGTGYGYTF; D: TRBD1; J: TRBJ1-2; V: TRBV6-1; length: 15
CDR3: CASSKGSDTQYF; D: -; J: TRBJ2-3; V: TRBV13; length: 12
CDR3: CASSQLGTRFSPLPNYGYTF; D: -; J: TRBJ1-2; V: TRBV4-2; length: 20
CDR3: CASSLEAGAPYGYTF; D: -; J: TRBJ1-2; V: TRBV5-6; length: 15
CDR3: CASNYRAGSYQETQYF; D: -; J: TRBJ2-5; V: TRBV11-3; length: 16
CDR3: CASSQEAGAYNEQFF; D: -; J: TRBJ2-1; V: TRBV4-3; length: 15
CDR3: CASSSRYTDTQYF; D: -; J: TRBJ2-3; V: TRBV5-4; length: 13
CDR3: CASSQDPAAYYGYTF; D: -; J: TRBJ1-2; V: TRBV4-1; length: 15
CDR3: CASSYPQGMNTEAFF; D: -; J: TRBJ1-1; V: TRBV6-6; length: 15
CDR3: CASSTGFATNEKLFF; D: -; J: TRBJ1-4; V: TRBV4-3; length: 15
CDR3: CASHSDRIGGIQYF; D: -; J: TRBJ2-4; V: TRBV28; length: 14
CDR3: CASRKLFNSNYGYTF; D: -; J: TRBJ1-2; V: TRBV30; length: 15
CDR3: CASSQIAGGPNSPLHF; D: -; J: TRBJ1-6; V: TRBV16; length: 16
CDR3: CASSPQAGESSGNTIYF; D: -; J: TRBJ1-3; V: TRBV18; length: 17
CDR3: CASSPRTGQDQPQHF; D: TRBD1; J: TRBJ1-5; V: TRBV7-9; length: 15
CDR3: CASSSTDTQYF; D: -; J: TRBJ2-3; V: TRBV27; length: 11
CDR3: CARKRDLRQYF; D: -; J: TRBJ2-3; V: TRBV21-1; length: 11
CDR3: CASSLIGDGGLLPDTQYF; D: -; J: TRBJ2-3; V: TRBV7-9; length: 18
CDR3: CASSETLAGAYEQYF; D: TRBD2; J: TRBJ2-7; V: TRBV7-3; length: 15
CDR3: CSVEVVGGARDGYTF; D: -; J: TRBJ1-2; V: TRBV29-1; length: 15
CDR3: CAWSIGSTGTDTQYF; D: -; J: TRBJ2-3; V: TRBV30; length: 15
CDR3: CSTEQANTEAFF; D: -; J: TRBJ1-1; V: TRBV29-1; length: 12
CDR3: CASSNSGGTYEQYF; D: TRBD2; J: TRBJ2-7; V: TRBV7-6; length: 14
CDR3: CASNYGTPSGTEAFF; D: -; J: TRBJ1-1; V: TRBV19; length: 15
CDR3: CASSVGGGEYGYTF; D: -; J: TRBJ1-2; V: TRBV9; length: 14
CDR3: CASSAGNTEAFF; D: -; J: TRBJ1-1; V: TRBV7-9; length: 12
CDR3: CARSQGVSGSGDTQYF; D: TRBD2; J: TRBJ2-3; V: TRBV5-3; length: 16
CDR3: CASSELAGALDYEQYF; D: -; J: TRBJ2-7; V: TRBV2; length: 16
CDR3: CASSVATGYNEKLFF; D: -; J: TRBJ1-4; V: TRBV9; length: 15
CDR3: CASSLEGQGTYEQYF; D: TRBD1; J: TRBJ2-7; V: TRBV5-5; length: 15
CDR3: CASSVFLAADTQYF; D: -; J: TRBJ2-3; V: TRBV9; length: 14
CDR3: CASSQPQGIGETQYF; D: -; J: TRBJ2-5; V: TRBV4-2; length: 15
CDR3: CASSLWAGTYEQYF; D: -; J: TRBJ2-7; V: TRBV7-2; length: 14
CDR3: CASSFQVGLATRELFF; D: TRBD2; J: TRBJ2-2; V: TRBV27; length: 16
CDR3: CAWSDGTSKYNEQFF; D: -; J: TRBJ2-1; V: TRBV30; length: 15
CDR3: CASRLPPQGVAGGPETQYF; D: -; J: TRBJ2-5; V: TRBV12-2; length: 19
CDR3: CASSLSKDRVTYEQYF; D: TRBD1; J: TRBJ2-7; V: TRBV7-9; length: 16
CDR3: CASSTRTSSYEQYF; D: TRBD2; J: TRBJ2-7; V: TRBV4-1; length: 14
CDR3: CASSPGQGHTIYF; D: TRBD1; J: TRBJ1-3; V: TRBV13; length: 13
CDR3: CASSPSRSYNEQFF; D: -; J: TRBJ2-1; V: TRBV7-2; length: 14
CDR3: CASSLYPGTGVPYEQYF; D: TRBD1; J: -; V: TRBV5-6; length: 17
CDR3: CASSDRRTTGELFF; D: -; J: TRBJ2-2; V: TRBV6-5; length: 14
CDR3: CASSPAPSINYGYTF; D: -; J: TRBJ1-2; V: TRBV7-6; length: 15